The TCR beta chain described here comes from a study of shared clonotypes between healthy human individuals. For the study at large: A couple of women and a few men aged 18 to 49 served as donors. Study-wide results and limits: Depth was large, yet rarefaction showed that sorted-subset sequencing was incomplete.

Positive CCR7 selection of CD45RO-negative cells yielded the naive CD8 cells, and terminally differentiated effector memory CD45RA+ cells were excluded. Sorted subsets were amplified in replicate PCRs using 200 ng DNA, some 31,000 T cell genomes. The protocol was immunoSEQ multiplex PCR, while the TCRdb copy is restricted to in-frame clones and leaves out a portion. In the table there are hundreds of thousands of clones, about 95% of which are singletons. In the case of this clone: Its specificity is unknown.

Sequencing was done on a sample of naive CD8+ T cells sorted from blood. The source of this sequence is a woman in her 30s in good health.

CDR3 coding DNA: TGTGCCAGTAGTATGGCAGGGGAGGGGACTAATGAAAAACTGTTTTTT. Residues: CASSMAGEGTNEKLFF. The chain uses TRBV19 and TRBJ1-4; D possibly corresponds to TRBD1 (6 bases). From germline, CDR1 is LNHDA and CDR2 SQIVND (reference sequence). The V gene lost 3 bases and the J gene lost 2 bases, with 13 bases spanning the gap. The CDR3 totals 16 residues.